This is a list of T cell receptor beta chains from one sample in a study of blood T cell repertoires in COVID-19. This table comes from immunoSEQ multiplex PCR, and its TCRdb copy is limited to in-frame clones, with some not included. The sample lists about 74,000 clones, over 70% occurring once. Material: peripheral blood. These receptors came from a human donor in a cohort sampled during active COVID-19. Both conserved end residues are part of each CDR3. Fields, in order: clone size, J gene, V gene, D gene, CDR3 DNA, CDR3 protein. D genes are given only for firm matches. Some rows mark clone size as missing; the rest say once, few, many or name a class of expanded clone.

>.|TRBJ1-4|TRBV27|TRBD1
TGTGCCAGCGGGGACAGGGGGTGGGAGTATGAAAAACTGTTTTTT
CASGDRGWEYEKLFF
>.|TRBJ2-7|TRBV4-3|TRBD1
TGCGCCAGCAGCCAAGAAGGGACAGGGGGCGCAGACGAGCAGTACTTC
CASSQEGTGGADEQYF
>.|TRBJ1-1|TRBV6-4|.
TGTGCCAGCAGTGTCGAGGCGGGGCGGAACACTGAAGCTTTCTTT
CASSVEAGRNTEAFF
>.|TRBJ2-2|TRBV2|.
TGTGCCAGCAGTGAGGTCTCAGGGGGGGAGCTGTTTTTT
CASSEVSGGELFF
>.|TRBJ2-3|TRBV10-3|TRBD2
TGTGCCTCGGGTGGGACTAGCGGCACAGATACGCAGTATTTT
CASGGTSGTDTQYF
>few|TRBJ1-2|TRBV7-9|TRBD1
TGTGCCAGCAGTAGACAGGGCGAGACGGGCTACACCTTC
CASSRQGETGYTF
>.|TRBJ1-1|TRBV5-4|.
TGTGCCAGCAGCTTGTTGGGCGGGGAGAGGGACACTGAAGCTTTCTTT
CASSLLGGERDTEAFF
>.|TRBJ1-1|TRBV6-5|TRBD1
TGTGCCAGCACCCGGACAGGGGCTGAAGCTTTCTTT
CASTRTGAEAFF
>.|TRBJ1-3|TRBV18|.
TGTGCCAGCTCTATGTCCTCCGCGTTTGCCTCTGGAAACACCATATATTTT
CASSMSSAFASGNTIYF
>.|TRBJ2-7|TRBV4-3|TRBD1
TGCGCCAGCAGCCAAGCGGGGACAGGGACCTACGAGCAGTACTTC
CASSQAGTGTYEQYF
>.|TRBJ2-1|TRBV11-2|TRBD2
TGTGCCAGCAGCCCCGGACTAGCGAAGTTCTTC
CASSPGLAKFF
>.|TRBJ2-5|TRBV7-9|TRBD2
TGTGCCAGCAGCCAGACGGGAGGACGGGCCGAGACCCAGTACTTC
CASSQTGGRAETQYF
>.|TRBJ2-4|TRBV7-2|.
TGTGCCAGCAGCCGATCGAGGGACATTCAGTACTTC
CASSRSRDIQYF
>.|TRBJ2-3|TRBV7-2|.
TGTGCCACCTCATCTAGAGGGTTGGGCACAGATACGCAGTATTTT
CATSSRGLGTDTQYF
>.|TRBJ1-2|TRBV6-5|TRBD1
TGTGCCAGCAACCGCGGACAGGGGTATGGCTACACCTTC
CASNRGQGYGYTF